A selection of T cell receptor beta chains follows, all from one sample in a study of technical replicates of blood from a handful of donors. Sequencing used immunoSEQ multiplex PCR; TCRdb keeps in-frame clones, though not all of them. This sample has tens of thousands of clones, with approximately 83% found just once. Sequenced input: PBMCs. All receptors come from a human donor in good health. Some clones in this sample may be carry-over from other donors' samples. Each CDR3 is given with its conserved first and last residue. A D gene is named only where the DNA matches it firmly. Clone size is stated in some rows and not others, as once, few, many or a class when expanded.

d_call	clone_size	j_call	v_call	cdr3_aa	cdr3_nt
TRBD1	NA	TRBJ1-2	TRBV7-4	CASRDRVVVGYGYTF	TGTGCCAGCAGGGACAGGGTCGTAGTGGGCTATGGCTACACCTTC
TRBD2	NA	TRBJ2-5	TRBV13	CASSLSGGQETQYF	TGTGCCAGCAGCCTAAGCGGGGGGCAAGAGACCCAGTACTTC
NA	NA	TRBJ2-5	TRBV5-4	CASRGRDTKEETQYF	TGTGCCAGCAGGGGACGGGACACCAAAGAAGAGACCCAGTACTTC
NA	NA	TRBJ1-2	TRBV6-6	CASSPTENYGYTF	TGTGCCAGCAGTCCGACAGAGAACTATGGCTACACCTTC
NA	NA	TRBJ2-3	TRBV7-2	CASSLSGLTDTQYF	TGTGCCAGCAGCTTAAGCGGACTCACAGATACGCAGTATTTT
NA	NA	TRBJ2-3	TRBV7-3	CARNRTEVGDTQYF	TGTGCCAGGAACCGGACTGAGGTTGGGGATACGCAGTATTTT
TRBD2	NA	TRBJ2-4	TRBV6-5	CASRPNGGAYIQYF	TGTGCCAGCAGGCCAAACGGGGGGGCGTACATTCAGTACTTC
TRBD1	NA	TRBJ2-5	TRBV5-8	CASSFEGKGAQETQYF	TGTGCCAGCAGCTTCGAGGGAAAGGGGGCCCAAGAGACCCAGTACTTC
NA	NA	TRBJ1-2	TRBV4-3	CASSQGDRLNYGYTF	TGCGCCAGCAGCCAGGGTGACAGGCTCAACTATGGCTACACCTTC
TRBD1	once	TRBJ1-1	TRBV5-1	CASSTGQGVGTEAFF	TGCGCCAGCAGCACCGGACAGGGAGTAGGCACTGAAGCTTTCTTT
TRBD1	once	TRBJ2-5	TRBV27	CASSMGTAKVETQYF	TGTGCCAGCAGTATGGGGACAGCGAAGGTGGAGACCCAGTACTTC